The present entry profiles one TCR beta chain with its context. The data derive from a study of blood T cell repertoires in COVID-19. Study summary: Whether acute or convalescent, the COVID-19 samples came from the United States, Italy and Spain. From T cells, B-cell-depleted T cells, or PBMCs came the material, which was cDNA or gDNA.

The CDR3 extends over 15 amino acids. Germline lookup yields CDR1 SGHTA and CDR2 FQGTGA. The V and J ends lost 1 base and 1 base respectively, with 8 bases between them. The protocol was immunoSEQ multiplex PCR, while the TCRdb copy is restricted to in-frame clones and leaves out a portion. The sample has around 140,000 clones, approximately 87% seen once. V is TRBV7-3 and J is TRBJ2-1; tentative D call: TRBD2 (6 bases). Material: peripheral blood. The clonotype originates from a woman aged 45-59 years with active or convalescent COVID-19. CDR3 nucleotides: TGTGCCAGCAGCTTAAATAGCGGATCCTACAATGAGCAGTTCTTC. This gives the protein CASSLNSGSYNEQFF.